This T cell receptor (beta chain) was identified during a study of T cell repertoires in cytomegalovirus infection. General study results and limits: Identification of carriers of CMV plus the relevant HLA was performed using cumulative public TCR beta family frequency. There were HLA-C-restricted CMV-specific TCR beta clonotypes dominating the ex vivo response.

Trimming cost V 10 bases and J 6 bases, with 16 bases left between them. CDR3 length equals 12 residues. The germline gives CDR1 LNHDA, CDR2 SQIVND (reference sequence). Via MiXCR, TCRdb re-called the reads, giving one row per CDR3 protein. The profile shows about 260,000 distinct CDR3 sequences, around 13% of them singletons. Concerning this clonotype: Antigen specificity is unknown.

V usage is TRBV19 and J usage is TRBJ2-7, with D maybe TRBD2 (6 bases). The sample was PBMCs. The receptor was derived from a human donor in good health (CMV status not recorded). Some clones in this sample may be carry-over from other donors' samples. The chain's CDR3 is CATGAGRGEQYF. The CDR3 DNA reads as TGTGCCACCGGGGCGGGGAGAGGCGAGCAGTACTTC.